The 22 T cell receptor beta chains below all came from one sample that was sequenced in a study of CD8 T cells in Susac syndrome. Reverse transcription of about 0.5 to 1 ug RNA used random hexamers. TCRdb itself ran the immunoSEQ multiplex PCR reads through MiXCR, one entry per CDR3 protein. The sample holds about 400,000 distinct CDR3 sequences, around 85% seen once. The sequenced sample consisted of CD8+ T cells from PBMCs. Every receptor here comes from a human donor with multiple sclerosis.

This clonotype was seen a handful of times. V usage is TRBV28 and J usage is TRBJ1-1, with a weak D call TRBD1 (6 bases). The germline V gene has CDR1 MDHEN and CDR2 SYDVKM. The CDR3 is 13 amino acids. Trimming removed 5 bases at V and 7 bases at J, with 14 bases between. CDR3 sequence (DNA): TGTGCCAGCAGTCCCTACCAGGGGATTGAAGCTTTCTTT. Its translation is CASSPYQGIEAFF. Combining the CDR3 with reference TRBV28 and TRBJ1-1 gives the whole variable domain DVKVTQSSRYLVKRTGEKVFLECVQDMDHENMFWYRQDPGLGLRLIYFSYDVKMKEKGDIPEGYSVSREKKERFSLILESASTNQTSMYLCASSPYQGIEAFFGQGTRLTVV.

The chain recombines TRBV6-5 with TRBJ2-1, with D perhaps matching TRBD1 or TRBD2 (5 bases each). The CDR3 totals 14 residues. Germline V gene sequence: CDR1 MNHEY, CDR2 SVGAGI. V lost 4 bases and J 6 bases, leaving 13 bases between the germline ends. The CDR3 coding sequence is TGTGCCAGCAGTTCCCCGGGACGGATCAATGAGCAGTTCTTC. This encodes CASSSPGRINEQFF.

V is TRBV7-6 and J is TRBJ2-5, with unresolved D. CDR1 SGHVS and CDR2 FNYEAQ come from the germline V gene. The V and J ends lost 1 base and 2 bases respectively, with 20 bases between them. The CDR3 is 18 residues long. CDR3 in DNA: TGTGCCAGCAGCTTAGGTGGGATCGGTTATGCCCTTCAAGAGACCCAGTACTTC. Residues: CASSLGGIGYALQETQYF.

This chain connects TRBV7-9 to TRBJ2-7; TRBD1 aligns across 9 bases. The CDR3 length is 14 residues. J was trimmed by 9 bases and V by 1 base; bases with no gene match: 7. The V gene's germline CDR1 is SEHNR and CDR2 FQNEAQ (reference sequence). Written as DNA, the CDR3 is TGTGCCAGCAGCTTAGTAACAGGGGGCGATGGGCAGTACTTC. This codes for CASSLVTGGDGQYF.

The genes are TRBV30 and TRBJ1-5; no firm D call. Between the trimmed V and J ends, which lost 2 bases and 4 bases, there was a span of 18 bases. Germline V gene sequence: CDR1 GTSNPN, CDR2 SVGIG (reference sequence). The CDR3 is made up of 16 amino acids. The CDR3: CAWSTAQNPTNQPQHF. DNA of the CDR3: TGTGCCTGGAGTACGGCGCAGAACCCAACTAATCAGCCCCAGCATTTT.

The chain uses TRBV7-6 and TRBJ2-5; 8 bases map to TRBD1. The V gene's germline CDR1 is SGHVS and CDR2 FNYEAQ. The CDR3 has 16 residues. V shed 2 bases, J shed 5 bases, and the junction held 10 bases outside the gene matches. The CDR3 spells CASSLYSQGAVETQYF. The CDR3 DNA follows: TGTGCCAGCAGCTTATACTCCCAGGGGGCGGTGGAGACCCAGTACTTC.

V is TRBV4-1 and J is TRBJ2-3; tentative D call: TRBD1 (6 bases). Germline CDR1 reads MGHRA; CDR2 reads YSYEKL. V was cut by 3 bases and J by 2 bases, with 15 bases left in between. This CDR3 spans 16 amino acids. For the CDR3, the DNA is TGCGCCAGCAGCCAGCTCCGGGACACAGACACAGATACGCAGTATTTT. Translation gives CASSQLRDTDTDTQYF.

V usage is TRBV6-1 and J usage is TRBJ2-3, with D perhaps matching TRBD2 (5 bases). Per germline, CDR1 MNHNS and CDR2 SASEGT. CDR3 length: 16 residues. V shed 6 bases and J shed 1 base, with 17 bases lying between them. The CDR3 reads CASSLSQPGGTDTQYF. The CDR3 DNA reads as TGTGCCAGCAGCCTCAGCCAACCCGGGGGCACAGATACGCAGTATTTT.

For the CDR3, the DNA is TGTGCCAGCAGTTTCCGGACAGAGCTCAATGAGCAGTTCTTC. It specifies CASSFRTELNEQFF. The V and J genes are TRBV28 and TRBJ2-1; D may be TRBD1 (6 bases). Germline values: CDR1 MDHEN, CDR2 SYDVKM. This CDR3 spans 14 amino acids. Between the trimmed V and J ends, which lost 3 bases and 6 bases, there was a span of 12 bases.

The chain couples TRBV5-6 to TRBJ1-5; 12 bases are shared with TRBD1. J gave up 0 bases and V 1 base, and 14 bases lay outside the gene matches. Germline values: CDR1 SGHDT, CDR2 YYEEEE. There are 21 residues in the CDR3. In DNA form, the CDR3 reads TGTGCCAGCAGCTTGTCCGGGACAGGGGGCGAGATCGGTTATAGCAATCAGCCCCAGCATTTT. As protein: CASSLSGTGGEIGYSNQPQHF. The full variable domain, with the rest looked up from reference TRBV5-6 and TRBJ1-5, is DAGVTQSPTHLIKTRGQQVTLRCSPKSGHDTVSWYQQALGQGPQFIFQYYEEEERQRGNFPDRFSGHQFPNYSSELNVNALLLGDSALYLCASSLSGTGGEIGYSNQPQHFGDGTRLSIL.

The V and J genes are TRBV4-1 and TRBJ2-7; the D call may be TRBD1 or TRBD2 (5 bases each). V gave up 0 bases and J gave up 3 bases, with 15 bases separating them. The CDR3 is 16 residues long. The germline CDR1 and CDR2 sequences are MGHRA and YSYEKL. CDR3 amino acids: CASSQDQGALGYEQYF. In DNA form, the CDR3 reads TGCGCCAGCAGCCAAGATCAGGGAGCATTGGGCTACGAGCAGTACTTC.

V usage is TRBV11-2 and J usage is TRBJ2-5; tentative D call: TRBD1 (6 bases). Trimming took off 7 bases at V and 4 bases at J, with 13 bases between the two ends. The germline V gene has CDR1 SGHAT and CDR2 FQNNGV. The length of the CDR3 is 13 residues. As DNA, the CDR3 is TGTGCCAGCACCTCTAAGGGGGTAGAGACCCAGTACTTC. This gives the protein CASTSKGVETQYF.

CDR3 protein: CASSPTRDRGPKNIQYF. As DNA, the CDR3 is TGTGCCAGTAGTCCCACCCGGGACCGAGGACCCAAAAACATTCAGTACTTC. The rearrangement links TRBV19 to TRBJ2-4; TRBD1 or TRBD2 may be the D gene (5 bases each). V lost 5 bases and J lost 2, with 19 bases in between. This CDR3 region has 17 residues. Germline loops: CDR1 LNHDA, CDR2 SQIVND (reference sequence).

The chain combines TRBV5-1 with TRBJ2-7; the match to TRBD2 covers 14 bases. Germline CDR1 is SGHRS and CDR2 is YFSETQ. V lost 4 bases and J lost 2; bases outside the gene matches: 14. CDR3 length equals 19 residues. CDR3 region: CASSPAPGLAGVATYEQYF. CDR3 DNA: TGCGCCAGCAGCCCGGCTCCGGGACTAGCGGGAGTGGCAACCTACGAGCAGTACTTC.

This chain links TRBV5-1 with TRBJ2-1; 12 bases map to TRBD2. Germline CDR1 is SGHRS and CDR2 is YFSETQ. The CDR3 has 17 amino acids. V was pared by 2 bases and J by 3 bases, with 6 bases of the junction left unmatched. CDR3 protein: CASSFWTSGDSYNEQFF. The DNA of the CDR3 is TGCGCCAGCAGCTTCTGGACTAGCGGGGATAGCTACAATGAGCAGTTCTTC.

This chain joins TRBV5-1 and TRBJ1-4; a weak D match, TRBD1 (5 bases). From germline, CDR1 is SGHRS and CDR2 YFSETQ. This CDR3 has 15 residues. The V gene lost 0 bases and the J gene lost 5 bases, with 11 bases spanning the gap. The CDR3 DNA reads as TGCGCCAGCAGCTTGGCCCCAGGGCCGAATGAAAAACTGTTTTTT. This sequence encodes CASSLAPGPNEKLFF.

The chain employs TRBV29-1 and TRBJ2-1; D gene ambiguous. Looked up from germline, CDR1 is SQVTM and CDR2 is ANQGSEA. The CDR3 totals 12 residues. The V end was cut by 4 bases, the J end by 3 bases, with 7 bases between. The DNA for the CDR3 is TGCAGCGTTGTTCAAGTCTACAATGAGCAGTTCTTC. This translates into CSVVQVYNEQFF.

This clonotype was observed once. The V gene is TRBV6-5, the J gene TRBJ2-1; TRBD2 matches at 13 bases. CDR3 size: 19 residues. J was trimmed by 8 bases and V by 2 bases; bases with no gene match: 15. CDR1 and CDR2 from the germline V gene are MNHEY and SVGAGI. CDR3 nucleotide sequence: TGTGCCAGCAGTTACAGCGGACTAGCGGGAGAATTCCGTTTGGATGAGCAGTTCTTC. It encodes CASSYSGLAGEFRLDEQFF.

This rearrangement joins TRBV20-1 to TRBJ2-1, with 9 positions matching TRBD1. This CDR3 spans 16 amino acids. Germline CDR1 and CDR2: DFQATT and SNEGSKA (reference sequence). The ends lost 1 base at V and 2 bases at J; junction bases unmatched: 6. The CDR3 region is CSARGGGTGPYNEQFF. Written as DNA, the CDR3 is TGCAGTGCTAGAGGGGGAGGGACAGGGCCCTACAATGAGCAGTTCTTC.

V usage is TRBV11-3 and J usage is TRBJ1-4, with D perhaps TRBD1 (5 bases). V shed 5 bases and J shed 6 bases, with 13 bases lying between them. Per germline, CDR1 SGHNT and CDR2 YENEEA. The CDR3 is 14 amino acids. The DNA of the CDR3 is TGTGCCAGCAGCCGGGACCCGTCTGATGAAAAACTGTTTTTT. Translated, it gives CASSRDPSDEKLFF. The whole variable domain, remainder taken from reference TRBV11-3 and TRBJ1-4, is EAGVVQSPRYKIIEKKQPVAFWCNPISGHNTLYWYLQNLGQGPELLIRYENEEAVDDSQLPKDRFSAERLKGVDSTLKIQPAELGDSAVYLCASSRDPSDEKLFFGSGTQLSVL.

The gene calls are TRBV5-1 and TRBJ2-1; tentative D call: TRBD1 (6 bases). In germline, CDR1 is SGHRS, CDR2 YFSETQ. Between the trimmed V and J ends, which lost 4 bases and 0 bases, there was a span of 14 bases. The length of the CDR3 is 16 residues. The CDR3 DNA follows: TGCGCCAGCAGCCTAGCCGGGACAAGCTCCTACAATGAGCAGTTCTTC. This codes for CASSLAGTSSYNEQFF.

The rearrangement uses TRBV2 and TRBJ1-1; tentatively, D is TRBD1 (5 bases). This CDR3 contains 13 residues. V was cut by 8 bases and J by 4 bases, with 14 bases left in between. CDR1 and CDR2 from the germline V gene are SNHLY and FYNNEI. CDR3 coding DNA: TGTGCCAGCCATATCCCGGGGGGCACTGAAGCTTTCTTT. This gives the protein CASHIPGGTEAFF.